This passage covers 19 T cell receptor beta chains from one sample sequenced in a study of blood T cell repertoires in COVID-19. Generated by immunoSEQ multiplex PCR, the TCRdb table keeps only in-frame clones and is missing some. Among 220,000 or so clones listed, about 88% were seen once. Source material: peripheral blood. These receptor sequences come from a woman aged 45 to 65 with COVID-19, enrolled during active disease.

This chain connects TRBV6-5 to TRBJ1-6; a possible D gene is TRBD1 (5 bases). The CDR3 contains 14 residues. V dropped 7 bases and J dropped 6 bases, with 13 bases sitting between them. The V gene's germline CDR1 is MNHEY and CDR2 SVGAGI. CDR3 in DNA: TGTGCCAGCAAAACCCAGGGAACTAATTCACCCCTCCACTTT. This codes for CASKTQGTNSPLHF.

This clone has just one count. J is TRBJ1-2 and V is TRBV5-1; 9 bases agree with TRBD1. Germline V CDR1 and CDR2: SGHRS, YFSETQ. This CDR3 has 13 residues. V was clipped by 1 base and J by 8 bases; unmatched bases: 3. The CDR3 region is CASSLRTGEGYTF. CDR3 DNA sequence: TGCGCCAGCAGCTTGCGGACAGGGGAAGGCTACACCTTC.

Comments on this clone: Distinct nucleotide sequences in the sample also encode this CDR3. This rearrangement joins TRBV12-3 or TRBV12-4 to TRBJ1-1, with TRBD1 as a possible D gene (5 bases). This CDR3 comprises 13 residues. The V and J ends lost 4 bases and 1 base respectively, with 7 bases between them. In DNA form, the CDR3 reads TGTGCCAGCAGTTCCACAGGGAACACTGAAGCTTTCTTT. It specifies CASSSTGNTEAFF.

As to this clone: Mismatch with germline at one junction end may stem from a read error. The chain combines TRBV30 with TRBJ1-6, with 12 bases lining up with TRBD1. This CDR3 region has 13 residues. Germline V gives CDR1 GTSNPN, CDR2 SVGIG (reference sequence). The CDR3 reads CAWSGTGGLRIRF. CDR3 DNA: TGTGCCTGGTCCGGGACAGGGGGCCTGAGGATCCGCTTT.

J is TRBJ2-1 and V is TRBV5-1; TRBD1 agrees at 10 bases. This CDR3 comprises 15 residues. V lost 6 bases and J lost 10; bases outside the gene matches: 13. In germline, CDR1 is SGHRS, CDR2 YFSETQ. CDR3 nucleotides: TGCGCCAGCACCTACGAGACAGGGGGCTTACGAGAGCAGTTCTTC. As protein: CASTYETGGLREQFF. Together with reference TRBV5-1 and TRBJ2-1, the CDR3 gives the full variable domain: KAGVTQTPRYLIKTRGQQVTLSCSPISGHRSVSWYQQTPGQGLQFLFEYFSETQRNKGNFPGRFSGRQFSNSRSEMNVSTLELGDSALYLCASTYETGGLREQFFGPGTRLTVL.

The rearrangement links TRBV7-8 to TRBJ2-5; maybe TRBD2 (7 bases). The CDR3 contains 16 residues. Trimming took 5 bases from V and 2 from J, leaving 18 bases between them. CDR1 is SGHVS and CDR2 is FQNEAQ in the germline V gene. The CDR3 protein is CASSLGLGGGQETQYF. CDR3 coding DNA: TGTGCCAGCAGCCTGGGATTAGGGGGAGGGCAAGAGACCCAGTACTTC. The variable domain in full, with the rest retrieved from reference TRBV7-8 and TRBJ2-5, is GAGVSQSPRYKVAKRGQDVALRCDPISGHVSLFWYQQALGQGPEFLTYFQNEAQLDKSGLPSDRFFAERPEGSVSTLKIQRTQQEDSAVYLCASSLGLGGGQETQYFGPGTRLLVL.

The chain has TRBV2 and TRBJ1-5; 7 bases fit TRBD1. The ends lost 5 bases at V and 5 bases at J; junction bases unmatched: 12. Germline V gene data show CDR1 as SNHLY and CDR2 as FYNNEI. The CDR3 is 16 residues long. In DNA, the CDR3 is TGTGCCAGCAGTCCTTTCCCAGACAGGGTGGATCAGCCCCAGCATTTT. Translation: CASSPFPDRVDQPQHF.

The chain is built from TRBV2 and TRBJ2-4, with 9 bases lining up with TRBD2. Germline V CDR1 and CDR2: SNHLY, FYNNEI. CDR3 length: 16 residues. The J segment lost 2 bases and the V segment lost 7 bases, leaving 9 bases of the junction unmatched. CDR3 DNA sequence: TGTGCCAGCACCCTGGGACTAGCTGCTTCCAAAAACATTCAGTACTTC. Its protein is CASTLGLAASKNIQYF.

J is TRBJ1-6 and V is TRBV15, with 8 bases lining up with TRBD1. Germline V CDR1 and CDR2: LNHNV, YYDKDF (reference sequence). After removal of 5 bases from V and 9 bases from J, the junction contained 18 bases not matched to a gene. The CDR3 has 18 residues. CDR3 in DNA: TGTGCCACCAGCGGACGACAGGGGACAGAAGTGCTAGGTTCACCCCTCCACTTT. Protein: CATSGRQGTEVLGSPLHF.

This clone came up once. The J gene is TRBJ1-1, the V gene TRBV5-6; TRBD1 might be the D (5 bases). CDR1 is SGHDT, CDR2 YYEEEE, per germline. Trimming left V 4 bases short and J 3 bases short, with 16 bases between. The CDR3 has 15 residues. CDR3 region: CASSPLGGRYTEAFF. DNA of the CDR3: TGTGCCAGCAGCCCACTCGGGGGTCGGTACACTGAAGCTTTCTTT.

This clone has a handful of counts. This chain connects TRBV11-2 to TRBJ2-1; 9 nucleotides line up with TRBD1. The V and J ends lost 6 bases and 8 bases, in that order; junction bases with no gene match: 11. The CDR3 has 15 residues. Germline V gene lookup returns CDR1 SGHAT and CDR2 FQNNGV. The CDR3: CASRRPGTGLYEQFF. The CDR3 region has the DNA TGTGCCAGCAGGCGCCCGGGGACAGGGTTGTATGAGCAGTTCTTC.

The chain has TRBV11-2 and TRBJ2-7, with D uncertain. The germline CDR1 and CDR2 sequences are SGHAT and FQNNGV. The V end was cut by 0 bases, the J end by 3 bases, with 9 bases between. This CDR3 comprises 14 residues. Written as DNA, the CDR3 is TGTGCCAGCAGCTTAGATCTGTTCCTCTACGAGCAGTACGTC. Amino acid sequence: CASSLDLFLYEQYV.

This sequence joins TRBV7-8 and TRBJ1-1, with no clear D. Germline assignment: CDR1 SGHVS and CDR2 FQNEAQ. V gave up 1 base and J gave up 3 bases, with 9 bases separating them. CDR3 size: 14 residues. The CDR3 DNA follows: TGTGCCAGCAGCTTAGAAAGAGCCTACACTGAAGCTTTCTTT. As protein: CASSLERAYTEAFF.

The chain employs TRBV11-2 and TRBJ2-7; 10 bases agree with TRBD1. Trimming cost V 2 bases and J 4 bases; bases outside gene matches: 8. The germline V gene has CDR1 SGHAT and CDR2 FQNNGV. This CDR3 region has 16 residues. CDR3 bases: TGTGCCAGCAGCTTATGGCCGGGACAGGGGACGTACGAGCAGTACGTC. Protein product: CASSLWPGQGTYEQYV.

This chain connects TRBV11-3 to TRBJ2-3; D is unclear. Germline V CDR1 and CDR2: SGHNT, YENEEA. Deletions cut 1 base from V and 6 bases from J, with 5 bases between. CDR3 length: 12 amino acids. The CDR3 DNA reads as TGTGCCAGCAGCTTAGGTGCGGATACGCAGTATTTT. It specifies CASSLGADTQYF.

The chain employs TRBV4-1 and TRBJ2-3, with 9 bases that match TRBD2. The CDR3 totals 16 residues. V trimming: 4 bases; J trimming: 0 bases; junction bases outside the gene matches: 5. Germline loops: CDR1 MGHRA, CDR2 YSYEKL. CDR3 in amino acids: CASSLLAGGSTDTQYF. The CDR3 region has the DNA TGCGCCAGCAGCCTCCTGGCGGGGGGGAGCACAGATACGCAGTATTTT.

This clone appeared a single time. The rearrangement uses TRBV19 and TRBJ2-3; tentatively, D is TRBD2 (5 bases). The CDR3 consists of 14 residues. V lost 3 bases, J lost 1 base, and 8 bases lay in between. Germline V gives CDR1 LNHDA, CDR2 SQIVND (reference sequence). CDR3 in DNA: TGTGCCAGTAGTATTGCCGGGGGCACAGATACGCAGTATTTT. Translating it yields CASSIAGGTDTQYF.

The V and J genes are TRBV19 and TRBJ2-1; 12 nucleotides match TRBD2. Germline V gives CDR1 LNHDA, CDR2 SQIVND (reference sequence). V dropped 1 base and J dropped 9; count of bases not matched to a gene: 10. This CDR3 spans 17 amino acids. The CDR3 DNA reads TGTGCCAGTAGTATAGTATGGCTAGCGGGGGGGCCGTTTGAGCAGTTCTTC. This gives the protein CASSIVWLAGGPFEQFF.

The chain couples TRBV5-1 to TRBJ1-1; D is unclear. Germline V lookup: CDR1 SGHRS, CDR2 YFSETQ. The CDR3 extends over 14 amino acids. The V and J ends lost 5 bases and 1 base respectively, with 12 bases between them. The chain's CDR3 is CASRTTSGNTEAFF. In DNA, the CDR3 is TGCGCCAGCAGAACCACCTCGGGGAACACTGAAGCTTTCTTT.